Listed below are T cell receptor beta chains from one sample, sequenced in a study of blood T cell repertoires in COVID-19. Generated by immunoSEQ multiplex PCR, the TCRdb table keeps only in-frame clones and is missing some. The table includes about 430,000 clones, roughly 90% detected once. The specimen sequenced was peripheral blood. Source of these receptors: a man younger than 35 with COVID-19, enrolled during active disease. Both conserved end residues are part of each CDR3. The D gene is left open where the match is weak. The size entry is marked missing in some rows and otherwise reads once, few, many or a size class.

TRBV15,TRBD1,TRBJ2-7,-,CATSGAGTGAYEQYF,TGTGCCACCAGCGGGGCCGGGACAGGAGCCTACGAGCAGTACTTC
TRBV2,TRBD1,TRBJ1-4,-,CASSPNRGVREKLFF,TGTGCCAGCAGTCCTAACAGGGGGGTTCGTGAAAAACTGTTTTTT
TRBV23-1,-,TRBJ1-1,-,CASSQSGEISEAFF,TGCGCCAGCAGTCAATCGGGAGAGATCTCTGAAGCTTTCTTT
TRBV10-3,-,TRBJ1-2,-,CAISVLRLINYGYTF,TGTGCCATCAGTGTTCTGCGACTCATAAACTATGGCTACACCTTC
TRBV7-9,-,TRBJ1-1,-,CASSAFGAMNTEAFF,TGTGCCAGCAGCGCATTTGGGGCTATGAACACTGAAGCTTTCTTT
TRBV5-1,TRBD1,TRBJ2-1,-,CASRIGQDPNEQFF,TGCGCCAGCAGAATAGGACAGGACCCTAATGAGCAGTTCTTC
TRBV7-9,TRBD1,TRBJ2-5,once,CASSLATGETQYF,TGTGCCAGCAGCTTAGCGACAGGGGAGACCCAGTACTTC
TRBV19,-,TRBJ1-5,-,CASSFGHYSNQPQHF,TGTGCCAGTAGTTTCGGACACTATAGCAATCAGCCCCAGCATTTT
TRBV4-1,-,TRBJ1-4,-,CASSPPGGGTNEKLFF,TGCGCCAGCAGTCCCCCGGGGGGAGGGACTAATGAAAAACTGTTTTTT
TRBV14,TRBD2,TRBJ2-4,-,CASSQGSPSGSPNIQYF,TGTGCCAGCAGCCAAGGCTCGCCTAGCGGGAGTCCCAACATTCAGTACTTC